One TCR beta chain is described in this entry. Original processing methods: Amplification from reference gene primers served as the basis for estimated nucleated cell counts. Sequencing was performed with immunoSEQ multiplex PCR; in TCRdb, only in-frame clones are kept and a portion is missing. The V and J calls and clone size come from that table; D and trimming were worked out from the DNA. Here the sample spans over 150,000 clones, roughly nine tenths being singletons. This sample was included in a study of blood T cell repertoires in COVID-19. On the study more broadly: Researchers got acute and convalescent COVID-19 samples from the United States, Italy and Spain. The cDNA or gDNA used as material had been derived from T cells, B-cell-depleted T cells, or PBMCs.

CDR3 length: 15 residues. The ends were cut back, 10 bases at V and 0 bases at J, with 16 bases in the middle. CDR1 and CDR2 from the germline V gene are SGDLS and YYNGEE. This rearrangement joins TRBV9 to TRBJ2-2, with D perhaps TRBD2 (6 bases). This receptor was identified in a man aged 18 to 30 who had recovered from COVID-19. Sequences were obtained from peripheral blood. The CDR3 is CAAPGATPNTGELFF. The CDR3 DNA reads as TGTGCCGCCCCGGGAGCCACTCCGAACACCGGGGAGCTGTTTTTT.